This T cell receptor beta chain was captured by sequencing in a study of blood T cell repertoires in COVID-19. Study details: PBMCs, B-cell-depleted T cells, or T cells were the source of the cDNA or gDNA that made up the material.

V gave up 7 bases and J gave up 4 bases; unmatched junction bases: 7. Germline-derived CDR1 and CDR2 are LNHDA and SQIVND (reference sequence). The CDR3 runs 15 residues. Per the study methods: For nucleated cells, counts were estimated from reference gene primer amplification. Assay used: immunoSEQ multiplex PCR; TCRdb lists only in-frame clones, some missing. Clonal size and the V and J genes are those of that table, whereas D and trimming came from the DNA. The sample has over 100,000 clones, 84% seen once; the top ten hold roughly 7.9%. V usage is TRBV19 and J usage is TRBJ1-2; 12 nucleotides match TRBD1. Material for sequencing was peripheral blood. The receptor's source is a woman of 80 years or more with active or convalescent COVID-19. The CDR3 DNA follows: TGTGCCAGTACCCCGGGACAGGGGGCGGGCTATGGCTACACCTTC. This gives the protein CASTPGQGAGYGYTF.